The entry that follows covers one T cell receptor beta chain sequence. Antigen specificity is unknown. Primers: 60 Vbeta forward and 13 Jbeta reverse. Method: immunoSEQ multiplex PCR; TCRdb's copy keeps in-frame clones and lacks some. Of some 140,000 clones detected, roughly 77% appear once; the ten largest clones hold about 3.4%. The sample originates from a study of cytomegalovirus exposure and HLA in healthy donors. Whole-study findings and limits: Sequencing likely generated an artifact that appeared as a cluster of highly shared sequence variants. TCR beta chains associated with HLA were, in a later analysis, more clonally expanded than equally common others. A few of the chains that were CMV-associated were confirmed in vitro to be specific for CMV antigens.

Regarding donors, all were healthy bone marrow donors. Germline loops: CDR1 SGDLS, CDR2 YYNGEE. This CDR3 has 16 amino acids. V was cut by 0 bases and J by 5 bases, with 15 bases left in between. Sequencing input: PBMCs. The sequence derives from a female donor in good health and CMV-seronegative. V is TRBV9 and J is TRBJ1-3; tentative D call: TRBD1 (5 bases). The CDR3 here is CASSVGGTMKRNTIYF. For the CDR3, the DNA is TGTGCCAGCAGCGTAGGGGGCACGATGAAGAGAAACACCATATATTTT.